The clone carrying this TCR beta chain was detected once. Its target is not known. TCRbeta libraries averaged about 43,000 productive templates per sample. TCRdb's table, derived via immunoSEQ multiplex PCR, lists solely in-frame clones and lacks some. The data show around 5,400 clones, around 94% seen once. This specimen comes from a study of STAT3 mutations in large granular lymphocyte leukemia. Study-wide results and caveats: Variable sampling intervals and differing treatment regimens complicated linking therapy response to TCR clonal burden changes. In T-cell large granular lymphocyte leukemia, about half of patients showed multiple immunodominant subclonotypes. TCR clonotype switching after therapy occurred in about 30% of the 18 patients. Some patients had dominant TCR clones larger than their STAT3 mutant burden.

CDR1 SGHNT and CDR2 YYREEE come from the germline V gene (reference sequence). The CDR3 loop spans 13 amino acids. Between the trimmed V and J ends, which lost 1 base and 0 bases, there was a span of 4 bases. What was sequenced was peripheral blood mononuclear cells. This TCR derives from a man in his 60s with T-cell large granular lymphocyte leukemia. Some clones in this sample may be carry-over from other donors' samples. The chain has TRBV5-4 and TRBJ1-1, with D uncertain. The CDR3: CASSLNLNTEAFF. The CDR3 coding sequence is TGTGCCAGCAGCTTGAATTTGAACACTGAAGCTTTCTTT.